A selection of T cell receptor beta chains follows, all from one sample in a study of T cells in Graves' hyperthyroidism and ophthalmopathy. Each CDR3 protein is one row after TCRdb ran MiXCR on the multiplex PCR reads. The table records a few hundred thousand distinct CDR3 sequences, 13% of them present only once. Sequenced sample: blood. These receptors were collected from a man aged 25-45 years with Graves' hyperthyroidism that later progressed to Graves' ophthalmopathy. CDR3s include the opening cysteine and the closing phenylalanine or tryptophan. A D gene is named only where the DNA matches it firmly. Clone size is given for some rows only: seen once, a few or many times, or a class if the clone is expanded.

j_gene | v_gene | d_gene | abundance | CDR3nt | CDR3aa
TRBJ2-7 | TRBV7-9 | TRBD1 | many | TGTGCCAGCAGCCCGTCCCGGGACAGGGCGGGGTACGAGCAGTACTTC | CASSPSRDRAGYEQYF
TRBJ1-2 | TRBV29-1 | - | - | TGCAGCGTTGTCGGGGCTAACTATGGCTACACCTTC | CSVVGANYGYTF
TRBJ2-3 | TRBV24-1 | - | many | TGTGCCACCAGTGATTCGGACAGCACAGATACGCAGTATTTT | CATSDSDSTDTQYF
TRBJ1-5 | TRBV27 | TRBD1 | - | TGTGCCAGCAGTTTGGGACAGGGGAGTGTGGCCCAGCATTTT | CASSLGQGSVAQHF
TRBJ1-6 | TRBV2 | - | many | TGTGCCAGCAGTTTCCTTGGGCAGGGAGGATCACCCCTCCACTTT | CASSFLGQGGSPLHF
TRBJ2-7 | TRBV20-1 | - | many | TGCAGTGCGAGGCCGGGACCCAGGGGGGGCCCCGAGCAGTACTTC | CSARPGPRGGPEQYF
TRBJ2-2 | TRBV29-1 | TRBD1 | - | TGCAGCGTCGCGGACAGGGGGAACACCGGGGAGCTGTTTTTT | CSVADRGNTGELFF
TRBJ2-2 | TRBV13 | - | - | TGTGCCAGCAGCTTAGAGGGCCAGAGGAAGACCGGGGAGCTGTTTTTT | CASSLEGQRKTGELFF
TRBJ1-1 | TRBV29-1 | - | many | TGCAGCGCCACAGGGTTGGGCACTGAAGCTTTCTTT | CSATGLGTEAFF
TRBJ2-5 | TRBV10-1 | TRBD1 | - | TGCGCCAGCAGCCTGGGACAGGGACGAGACTTC | CASSLGQGRDF
TRBJ2-3 | TRBV29-1 | TRBD1 | few | TGCAGCGTTGTGACAGGGGACACAGATACGCAGTATTTT | CSVVTGDTDTQYF
TRBJ1-1 | TRBV19 | - | - | TGTGCCAGTAGTATCCCGGGACCTGAAGCTTTCTTT | CASSIPGPEAFF
TRBJ2-7 | TRBV10-3 | - | - | TGTGCCATCAGTGACCTCCGGGCAGACAGCTCCTACGAGCAGTACTTC | CAISDLRADSSYEQYF
TRBJ1-3 | TRBV6-5 | - | few | TGTGCCAGCAGTTACTCGGGTGGGACCTCTGGAAACACCATATATTTT | CASSYSGGTSGNTIYF
TRBJ2-2 | TRBV11-2 | - | many | TGTGCCAGCAGCCAAGGGACATTTGGAACCGGGGAGCTGTTTTTT | CASSQGTFGTGELFF
TRBJ2-4 | TRBV5-5 | TRBD1 | many | TGTGCCAGCAGCTTTTCTCAGGGGGCTAACATTCAGTACTTC | CASSFSQGANIQYF
TRBJ1-6 | TRBV18 | - | few | TGTGCCAGCTCAAAAGAGGCGGGCGGTAATTCACCCCTCCACTTT | CASSKEAGGNSPLHF
TRBJ1-4 | TRBV2 | - | - | TGTGCCAGCAACCAGGGGCGAGCAACTAATGAAAAACTGTTTTTT | CASNQGRATNEKLFF
TRBJ2-1 | TRBV5-1 | TRBD2 | many | TGCGCCAGCAGCTTTGACAGCCTAGCGGGACTTACCTACAATGAGCAGTTCTTC | CASSFDSLAGLTYNEQFF
TRBJ1-6 | TRBV19 | - | few | TGTGCCAGTAGTATAGATTCCCGGTGGGGGAAAACAAGGACCAATTCACCCCTCCACTTT | CASSIDSRWGKTRTNSPLHF
TRBJ2-5 | TRBV18 | - | many | TGTGCCAGCTCACCACCTGGGCAGGAGACCCAGTACTTC | CASSPPGQETQYF
TRBJ2-3 | TRBV6-1 | TRBD1 | - | TGTGCCAGCCGGGACAGATCTTTCACAGATACGCAGTATTTT | CASRDRSFTDTQYF
TRBJ1-1 | TRBV12-3/TRBV12-4 | - | many | TGTGCCAGCAGCCCCCCCGGGGGGGGTACTGAAGCTTTCTTT | CASSPPGGGTEAFF
TRBJ2-5 | TRBV27 | - | - | TGTGCCAGCAGTCCTCTCCGGCACCAAGAGACCCAGTACTTC | CASSPLRHQETQYF
TRBJ2-7 | TRBV10-3 | - | many | TGTGCCATCAGTGGCGCAGGGGGGGTTTCGGGTGAGCAGTACTTC | CAISGAGGVSGEQYF
TRBJ1-5 | TRBV7-9 | TRBD1 | many | TGTGCCAGCAGCCTCACCGGGACAGGGGCTCAGCCCCAGCATTTT | CASSLTGTGAQPQHF
TRBJ1-1 | TRBV29-1 | - | few | TGCAGCGTCGAAGGGTTTAAGAACACTGAAGCTTTCTTT | CSVEGFKNTEAFF
TRBJ2-1 | TRBV13 | - | - | TGTGCCAGCAGCTTATTGTATGATTACAATGAGCAGTTCTTC | CASSLLYDYNEQFF
TRBJ2-7 | TRBV10-3 | - | few | TGTGCCATCAGTGACGCAGGTCACTCCTACGAGCAGTACTTC | CAISDAGHSYEQYF
TRBJ1-2 | TRBV28 | TRBD1 | few | TGTGCCAGCAGTTACCGGACAGGCGGAGTCGTGAAATCCTATGGCTACACCTTC | CASSYRTGGVVKSYGYTF
TRBJ1-3 | TRBV28 | - | many | TGTGCCAGCAGTTTACCCTCCGGGTCGCCTTCTGGAAACACCATATATTTT | CASSLPSGSPSGNTIYF
TRBJ2-5 | TRBV20-1 | TRBD2 | many | TGCAGTGCTACGGGACTAGCGGGGGGAGGGGAGACCCAGTACTTC | CSATGLAGGGETQYF
TRBJ1-2 | TRBV5-4 | TRBD1 | few | TGTGCCAGCAGCGACCGGGACAGGGGGCTTCTTGGCTATGGCTACACCTTC | CASSDRDRGLLGYGYTF
TRBJ1-6 | TRBV4-1 | - | - | TGCACCAGCAGCCGCCGGATTTGGTCACCCCTCCACTTT | CTSSRRIWSPLHF
TRBJ2-7 | TRBV18 | - | - | TGTGCCAGCTCACCAGGGGCTAGCTGGTACGAGCAGTACTTC | CASSPGASWYEQYF
TRBJ1-5 | TRBV4-1 | - | few | TGCGCCAGCAGCCAAGGGCGCGGCGATCCCAATCAGCCCCAGCATTTT | CASSQGRGDPNQPQHF
TRBJ2-1 | TRBV7-9 | - | few | TGTGCCAGCAGCTTACGCCGGCTACCGAATAGCCTCAATGAGCAGTTCTTC | CASSLRRLPNSLNEQFF
TRBJ1-4 | TRBV20-1 | - | many | TGCAGTGCTTCTTCCCCCTTGGTGATTGAAAAACTGTTTTTT | CSASSPLVIEKLFF
TRBJ2-4 | TRBV7-9 | - | - | TGTGCCAGCAGCTTTGGTCAAAACATTCAGTACTTC | CASSFGQNIQYF
TRBJ1-2 | TRBV27 | - | many | TGTGCCAGCAGTTCGTCAGGATCCCTCCCAGGTGGCTACACCTTC | CASSSSGSLPGGYTF